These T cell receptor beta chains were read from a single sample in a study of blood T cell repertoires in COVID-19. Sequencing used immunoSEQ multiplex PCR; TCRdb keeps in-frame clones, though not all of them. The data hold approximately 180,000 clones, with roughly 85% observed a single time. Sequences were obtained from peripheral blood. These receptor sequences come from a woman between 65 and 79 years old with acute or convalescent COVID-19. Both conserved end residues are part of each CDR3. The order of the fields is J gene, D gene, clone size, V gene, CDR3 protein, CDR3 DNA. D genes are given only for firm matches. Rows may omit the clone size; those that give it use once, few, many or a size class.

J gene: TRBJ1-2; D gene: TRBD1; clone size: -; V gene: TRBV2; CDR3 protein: CASSWDRGNYGYTF; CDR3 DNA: TGTGCCAGCAGTTGGGACAGGGGAAACTATGGCTACACCTTC
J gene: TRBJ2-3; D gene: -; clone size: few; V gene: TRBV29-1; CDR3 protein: CSASRGDTQYF; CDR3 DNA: TGCAGCGCTTCGAGGGGGGATACGCAGTATTTT
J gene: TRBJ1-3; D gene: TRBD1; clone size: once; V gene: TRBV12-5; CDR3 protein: CASGFSNRGEPTIYF; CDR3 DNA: TGTGCTAGTGGTTTTTCTAACAGGGGTGAACCCACCATATATTTT
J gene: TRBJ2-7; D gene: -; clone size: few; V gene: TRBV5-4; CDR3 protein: CASRQGFSYEQYF; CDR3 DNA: TGTGCCAGCAGGCAGGGATTCTCCTACGAGCAGTACTTC
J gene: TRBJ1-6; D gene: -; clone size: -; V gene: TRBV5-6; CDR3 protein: CASSLGAGPLHF; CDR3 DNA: TGTGCCAGCAGCTTGGGCGCTGGACCCCTCCACTTT
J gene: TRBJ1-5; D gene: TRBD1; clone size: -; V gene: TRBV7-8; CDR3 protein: CASSPDRGLGQPQHF; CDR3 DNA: TGTGCCAGCAGCCCTGACAGGGGGTTGGGCCAGCCCCAGCATTTT
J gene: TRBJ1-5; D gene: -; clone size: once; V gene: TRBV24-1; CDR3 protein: CATSLGGAGSSLGNQPQHF; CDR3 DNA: TGTGCCACCAGCCTGGGGGGGGCTGGTAGTTCTTTGGGCAATCAGCCCCAGCATTTT
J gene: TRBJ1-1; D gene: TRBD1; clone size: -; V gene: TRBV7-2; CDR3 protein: CASSLVTGGTEAFF; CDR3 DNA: TGTGCCAGCAGCTTAGTGACAGGGGGCACTGAAGCTTTCTTT
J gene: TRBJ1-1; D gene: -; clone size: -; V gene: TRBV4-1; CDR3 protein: CASSQDLILALTEAFF; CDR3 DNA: TGCGCCAGCAGCCAAGATCTAATCCTCGCCCTTACTGAAGCTTTCTTT
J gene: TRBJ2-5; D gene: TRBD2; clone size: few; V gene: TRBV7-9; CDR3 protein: CASSLPAGGVKETQYF; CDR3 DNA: TGTGCCAGCAGCTTGCCGGCGGGAGGCGTGAAAGAGACCCAGTACTTC